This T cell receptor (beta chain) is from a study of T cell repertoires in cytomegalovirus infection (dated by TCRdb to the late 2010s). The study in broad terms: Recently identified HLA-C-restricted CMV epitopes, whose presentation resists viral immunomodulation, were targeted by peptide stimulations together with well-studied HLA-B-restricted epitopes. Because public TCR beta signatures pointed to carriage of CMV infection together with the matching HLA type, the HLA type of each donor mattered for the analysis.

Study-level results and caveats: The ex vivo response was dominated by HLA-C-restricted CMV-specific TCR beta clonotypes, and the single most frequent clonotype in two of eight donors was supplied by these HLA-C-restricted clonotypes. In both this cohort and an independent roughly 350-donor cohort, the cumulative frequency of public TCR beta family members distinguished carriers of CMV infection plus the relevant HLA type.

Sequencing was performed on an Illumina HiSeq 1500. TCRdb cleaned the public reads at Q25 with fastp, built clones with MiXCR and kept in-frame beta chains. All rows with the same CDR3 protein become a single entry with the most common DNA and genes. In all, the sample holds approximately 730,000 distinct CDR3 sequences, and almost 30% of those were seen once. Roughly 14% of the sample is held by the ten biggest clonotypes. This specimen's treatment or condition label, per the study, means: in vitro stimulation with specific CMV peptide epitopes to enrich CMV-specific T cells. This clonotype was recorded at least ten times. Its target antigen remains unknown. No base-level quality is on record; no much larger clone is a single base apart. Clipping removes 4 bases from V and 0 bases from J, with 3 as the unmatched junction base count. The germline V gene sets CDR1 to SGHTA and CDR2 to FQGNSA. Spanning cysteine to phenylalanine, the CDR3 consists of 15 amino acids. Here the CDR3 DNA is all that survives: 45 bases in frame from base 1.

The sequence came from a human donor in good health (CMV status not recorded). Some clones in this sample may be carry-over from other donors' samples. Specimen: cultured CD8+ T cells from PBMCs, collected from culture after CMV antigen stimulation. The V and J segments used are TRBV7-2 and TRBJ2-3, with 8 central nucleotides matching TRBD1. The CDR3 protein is CASSYWTGSTDTQYF. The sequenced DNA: TGTGCCAGCAGCTATTGGACAGGGAGCACAGATACGCAGTATTTT.